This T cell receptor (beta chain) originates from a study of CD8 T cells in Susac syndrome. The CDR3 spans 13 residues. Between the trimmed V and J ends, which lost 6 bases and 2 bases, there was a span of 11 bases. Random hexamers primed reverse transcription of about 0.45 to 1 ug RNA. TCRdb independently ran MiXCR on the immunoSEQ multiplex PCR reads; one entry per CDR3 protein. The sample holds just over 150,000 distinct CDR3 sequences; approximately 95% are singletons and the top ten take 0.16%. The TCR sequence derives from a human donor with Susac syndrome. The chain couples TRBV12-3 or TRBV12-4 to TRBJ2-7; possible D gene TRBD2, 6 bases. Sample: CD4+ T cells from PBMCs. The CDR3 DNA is TGTGCCAGCAGCCGGGGGAATACCTACGAGCAGTACTTC. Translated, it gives CASSRGNTYEQYF.